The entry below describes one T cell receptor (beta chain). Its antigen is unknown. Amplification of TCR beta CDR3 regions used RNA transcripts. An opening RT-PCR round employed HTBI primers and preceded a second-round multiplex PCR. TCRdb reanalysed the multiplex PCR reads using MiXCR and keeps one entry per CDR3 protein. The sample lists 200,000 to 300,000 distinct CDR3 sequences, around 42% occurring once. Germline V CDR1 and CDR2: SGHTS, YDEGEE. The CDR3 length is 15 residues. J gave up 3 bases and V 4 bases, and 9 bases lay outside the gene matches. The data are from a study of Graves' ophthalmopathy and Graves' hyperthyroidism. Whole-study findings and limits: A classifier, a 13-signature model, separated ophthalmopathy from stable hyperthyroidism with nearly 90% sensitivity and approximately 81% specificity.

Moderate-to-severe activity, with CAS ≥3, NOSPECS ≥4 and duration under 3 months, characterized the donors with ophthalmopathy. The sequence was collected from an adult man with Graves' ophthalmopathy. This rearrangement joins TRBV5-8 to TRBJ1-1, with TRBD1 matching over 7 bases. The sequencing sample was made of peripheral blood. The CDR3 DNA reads TGTGCCAGCAGCGGGATAGGGGGCGCGGACACTGAAGCTTTCTTT. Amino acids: CASSGIGGADTEAFF.